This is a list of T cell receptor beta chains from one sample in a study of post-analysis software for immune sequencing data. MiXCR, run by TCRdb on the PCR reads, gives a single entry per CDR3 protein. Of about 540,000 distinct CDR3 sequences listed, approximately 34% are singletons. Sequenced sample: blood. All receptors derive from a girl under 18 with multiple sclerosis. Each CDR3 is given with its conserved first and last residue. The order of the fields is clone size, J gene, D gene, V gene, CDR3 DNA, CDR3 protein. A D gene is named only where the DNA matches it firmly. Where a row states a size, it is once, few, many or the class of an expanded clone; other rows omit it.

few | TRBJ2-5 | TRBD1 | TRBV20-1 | TGCAGTGCTACCCGGGACAGGGGAGACGAGACCCAGTACTTC | CSATRDRGDETQYF
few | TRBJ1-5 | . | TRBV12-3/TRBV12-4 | TGTGCCAGCAGTTTCGGGGGCCCATATCAGCCCCAGCATTTT | CASSFGGPYQPQHF
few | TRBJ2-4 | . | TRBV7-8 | TGTGCCAGCGGCTCCTTAGCCAAAAACATTCAGTACTTC | CASGSLAKNIQYF
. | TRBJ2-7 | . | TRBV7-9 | TGTGCCAGCAGCGGGGGACCCTGGAAAGACTACGAGCAGTACTTC | CASSGGPWKDYEQYF
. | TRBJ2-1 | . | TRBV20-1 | TGCAGTGCTAGAGGTAAAAGAGCTGTTAGGAATGAGCAGTTCTTC | CSARGKRAVRNEQFF
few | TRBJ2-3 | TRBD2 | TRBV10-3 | TGTGCCATCAGTGAGCATCGCGGGGGGGCATCTAGCACAGATACGCAGTATTTT | CAISEHRGGASSTDTQYF
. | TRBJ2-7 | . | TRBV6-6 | TGTGCCAGCAGTTACTCGTCAGCGGCCTACGAGCAGTACTTC | CASSYSSAAYEQYF
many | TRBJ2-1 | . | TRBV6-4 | TGTGCCAGCAGTGGGCAGAAGGGGCCTGGTGAGCAGTTCTTC | CASSGQKGPGEQFF
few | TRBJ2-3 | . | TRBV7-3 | TGTGCCAGCAGCTTCCGACTAGTCTCAGATACGCAGTATTTT | CASSFRLVSDTQYF
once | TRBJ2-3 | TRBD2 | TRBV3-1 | TGTGCCAGCAGCTTGGGGACTATCACAGATACGCAGTATTTT | CASSLGTITDTQYF
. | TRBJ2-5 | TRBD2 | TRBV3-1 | TGTGCCAGCAGCCAAGCGGCTAGCGGGGGCGGCGGTGAGACCCAGTACTTC | CASSQAASGGGGETQYF
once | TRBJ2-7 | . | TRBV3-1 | TGTGCCAGCAGCCAAGATCCACGCGAGCAGTACTTC | CASSQDPREQYF
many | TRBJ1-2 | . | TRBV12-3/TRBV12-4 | TGTGCCAGCAGTCCCGGTGGGGGCACCCTTGGGTATGGCTACACCTTC | CASSPGGGTLGYGYTF
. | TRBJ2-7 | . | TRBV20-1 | TGCAGTGCTAGAGGGGAAGCGAGGGGTTACGAGCAGTACTTC | CSARGEARGYEQYF
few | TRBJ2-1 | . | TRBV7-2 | TGTGCCAGCAGCCTCGGACAGCCCTCCTACAATGAGCAGTTCTTC | CASSLGQPSYNEQFF
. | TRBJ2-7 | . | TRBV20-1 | TGCAGTGCTAGAGAAATGGCGAGAAACAACGAGCAGTACTTC | CSAREMARNNEQYF
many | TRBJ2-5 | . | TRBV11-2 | TGTGCCAGCAGCCAGGGACACCGCCAAGAGACCCAGTACTTC | CASSQGHRQETQYF
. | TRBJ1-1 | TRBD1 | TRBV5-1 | TGCGCCAGCAGCACGGCCGGGACAGGTTTTGAAGCTTTCTTT | CASSTAGTGFEAFF
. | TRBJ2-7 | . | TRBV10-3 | TGTGCCGTCAGTGAGTCGGGGAGTGCGGGGGAGCAGTACTTC | CAVSESGSAGEQYF
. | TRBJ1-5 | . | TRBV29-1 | TGCAGCGCTAGGCTTGGGGGCAATCAGCCCCAGCATTTT | CSARLGGNQPQHF
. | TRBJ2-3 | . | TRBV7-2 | TGTGCCAGCAGGTCAGGGGCGCCAGAGACAGATACGCAGTATTTT | CASRSGAPETDTQYF
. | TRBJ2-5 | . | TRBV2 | TGTGCCAGCAGGGCCAATGAGCAGTACTTC | CASRANEQYF
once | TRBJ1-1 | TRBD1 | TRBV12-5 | TGTGCTAGTGGTTCAGGGGGCCAGAACACTGAAGCTTTCTTT | CASGSGGQNTEAFF
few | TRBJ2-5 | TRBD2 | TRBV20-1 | TGCAGTGCTAGTGCCCTAGCGGGGGTAGGAGAGACCCAGTACTTC | CSASALAGVGETQYF
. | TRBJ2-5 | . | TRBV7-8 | TGTGCCAGCAGCTTACTGTTAGGGACCCAGTACTTC | CASSLLLGTQYF
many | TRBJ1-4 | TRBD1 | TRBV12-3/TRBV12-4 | TGTGCCAGCAGTCGGACAGGGCAGGGGGAAAAACTGTTTTTT | CASSRTGQGEKLFF
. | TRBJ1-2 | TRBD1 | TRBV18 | TGTGCCAGCTCACTCGAACCGGGACAGGATAGGGGCTACACCTTC | CASSLEPGQDRGYTF
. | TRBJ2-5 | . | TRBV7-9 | TGTGCCAGCAGCCTCGACTCCTCACAAGAGACCCAGTACTTC | CASSLDSSQETQYF
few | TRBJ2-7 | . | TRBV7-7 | TGTGCTAGCAGTCCAGCTGGGGTTTTAACCTACGAGCAGTACTTC | CASSPAGVLTYEQYF
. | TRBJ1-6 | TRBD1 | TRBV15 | TGTGCCACCAGCAGAGATCAACCGGACAGGGATAGTTCACCCCTCCACTTT | CATSRDQPDRDSSPLHF
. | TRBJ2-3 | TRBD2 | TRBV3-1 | TGTGCCAGCAGTCGGACTAGCGGGGGGCGGGTAGATACGCAGTATTTT | CASSRTSGGRVDTQYF
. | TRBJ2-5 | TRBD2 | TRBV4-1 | TGCGCCAGCAGCCAGGCTCTGGGAGCCGACGTCCGGGGGAGGGGGTACTTC | CASSQALGADVRGRGYF
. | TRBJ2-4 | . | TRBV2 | TGTGCCAGCAGTGTCAGACAGGCCAAAAACGTTCAGTACTTC | CASSVRQAKNVQYF
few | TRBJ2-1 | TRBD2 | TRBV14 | TGTGCCAGCAGCCCCGGGACTAGCGTCTACTACGAGCAGTTCTTC | CASSPGTSVYYEQFF
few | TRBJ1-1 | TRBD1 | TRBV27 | TGTGCCAGCAGTTTTAGAGGGGGCGCAGGGACTGAAGCTTTCTTT | CASSFRGGAGTEAFF
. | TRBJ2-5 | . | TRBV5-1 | TGCGCCAACAGCTTGGGTCGTGGTTGGCAGGGGGAGACCCAGTACTTC | CANSLGRGWQGETQYF
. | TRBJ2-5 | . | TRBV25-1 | TGTGCCAGCGGACCCACACTGACAGAGATCCAAGAGACCCAGTACTTC | CASGPTLTEIQETQYF
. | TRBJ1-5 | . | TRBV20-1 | TGCAGTGCTAGAGATGGCGGGCAGCTTAATCAGCCCCAGCATTTT | CSARDGGQLNQPQHF
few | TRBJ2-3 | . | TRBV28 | TGTGCCTCAGGGTTACGGTCCGGCACAGATACGCAGTATTTT | CASGLRSGTDTQYF
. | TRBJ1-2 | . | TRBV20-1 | TGCAGTGCTAGAGCCAGGAATCAGGGAGGGCTTTGGGGCTACACCTTC | CSARARNQGGLWGYTF
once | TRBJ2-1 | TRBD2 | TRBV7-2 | TGTGCCAGCAGCCCCCCAGTGGGGGGGATGGGTGAGCAGTTCTTC | CASSPPVGGMGEQFF
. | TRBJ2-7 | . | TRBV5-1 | TGCGCCAGCAGCGGGGAGAGTGGCGAGCAGTACTTC | CASSGESGEQYF
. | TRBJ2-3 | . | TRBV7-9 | TGTGCCAGCAGCCAACAGGGTGGCGATACGCAGTATTTT | CASSQQGGDTQYF
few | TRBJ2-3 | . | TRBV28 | TGTGCCAGCGGGTTGCCGCGGGGACTCAGCACAGATACGCAGTATTTT | CASGLPRGLSTDTQYF
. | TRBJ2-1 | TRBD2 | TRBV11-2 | TGTGCCAGCAGCTTAGGGGGACTAGATAATGAGCAGTTCTTC | CASSLGGLDNEQFF
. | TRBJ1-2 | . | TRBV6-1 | TGTGCCAGCAGTGCAAACAGGGCCTATGGCTACACCTTC | CASSANRAYGYTF
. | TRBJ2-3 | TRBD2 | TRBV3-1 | TGTGCCAGCAGCCAGGATAGCGGGGGGGCAGATACGCAGTATTTT | CASSQDSGGADTQYF
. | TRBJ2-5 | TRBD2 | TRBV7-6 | TGTGCCAGCAGCTTACCTCGTCTCCCGGGACTAGCGGGGAGTAGGGAGACCCAGTACTTC | CASSLPRLPGLAGSRETQYF
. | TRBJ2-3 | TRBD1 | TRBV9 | TGTGCCAGCAGCGTACAACAGGGGCCCCTCACAGATACGCAGTATTTT | CASSVQQGPLTDTQYF
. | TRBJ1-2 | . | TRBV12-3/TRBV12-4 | TGTGCCAGCAGTTTGCAGCTCCAGTATGGCTACACCTTC | CASSLQLQYGYTF
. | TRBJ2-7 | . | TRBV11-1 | TGTGCCAGCTCAGCTTACGGAAGCTCCTACGAGCAGTACTTC | CASSAYGSSYEQYF